The 7 T cell receptor beta chains below all came from one sample that was sequenced in a study of cytomegalovirus exposure and HLA in healthy donors. A multiplex PCR was run with 60 Vbeta primers and 13 Jbeta primers. Sequenced by immunoSEQ multiplex PCR; TCRdb stores in-frame clones only, minus some. The table lists around 170,000 clones, roughly 80% of them singletons. Input material: PBMCs. The receptors come from a man aged 50-59 years in good health and CMV-seronegative.

This sequence joins TRBV19 and TRBJ2-7; no clear D. Trimming took 6 bases from V and 1 from J, leaving 16 bases between them. The CDR3 is made up of 15 amino acids. The germline V gene has CDR1 LNHDA and CDR2 SQIVND (reference sequence). This chain's CDR3 is CASRETLDGSYEQYF. DNA for the CDR3: TGTGCCAGTAGAGAAACCCTAGACGGGTCCTACGAGCAGTACTTC.

This clone has only a few counts. At one boundary the junction diverges from the germline segment, which might be a read error. This chain uses TRBV7-9 with TRBJ1-1, with D hard to call. CDR1 SEHNR and CDR2 FQNEAQ come from the germline V gene (reference sequence). The CDR3 is made up of 13 amino acids. CDR3 in DNA: TGTTCCAGCAGCTTAGCTTCCAATCCCGAAGCTTTCTTT. Its protein product is CSSSLASNPEAFF.

V usage is TRBV6-1 and J usage is TRBJ2-1; 10 bases fit TRBD1. V lost 6 bases and J lost 5; bases outside the gene matches: 7. Per the germline V gene, CDR1 is MNHNS and CDR2 is SASEGT. CDR3 length: 15 residues. CDR3 residues: CASRETGGLNNEQFF. In nucleotides, the CDR3 is TGTGCCAGCAGGGAGACAGGGGGCCTTAACAATGAGCAGTTCTTC.

The chain links TRBV10-3 to TRBJ2-2, with D possibly being TRBD1 (6 bases). CDR1 and CDR2 from the germline V gene are ENHRY and SYGVKD. Trimming removed 8 bases from V and 1 base from J, with 8 bases in between. The CDR3 contains 13 residues. The CDR3 sequence: CAIRDMNTGELFF. The CDR3 bases are TGTGCCATCCGGGACATGAACACCGGGGAGCTGTTTTTT.

This chain joins TRBV6-1 and TRBJ2-2; TRBD2 might be the D (5 bases). Trimming cost V 8 bases and J 5 bases, with 12 bases left between them. Germline V lookup: CDR1 MNHNS, CDR2 SASEGT. CDR3 length: 13 amino acids. CDR3: CASGGSATGELFF. CDR3 bases: TGTGCCAGCGGTGGTAGCGCAACCGGGGAGCTGTTTTTT.

The V call is TRBV4-2, the J call TRBJ2-5; D call uncertain. The V end was cut by 3 bases, the J end by 5 bases, with 10 bases between. The length of the CDR3 is 13 residues. Germline V gene sequence: CDR1 LGHNA, CDR2 YNFKEQ. DNA for the CDR3: TGTGCCAGCAGCCAGCTAGGTGACGAGACCCAGTACTTC. This gives the protein CASSQLGDETQYF.

The rearrangement joins TRBV12-5 to TRBJ2-5; the match to TRBD1 covers 7 bases. Gene TRBJ2-7 matches the end of the DNA better, so the J call may be wrong. The germline V gene encodes CDR1 LGHNT and CDR2 FRNRAP. The CDR3 length is 14 residues. The CDR3 is CASGVTGVVGEQYF. The CDR3 region has the DNA TGTGCTAGTGGAGTAACAGGGGTTGTGGGCGAGCAGTACTTC.